This T cell receptor (beta chain) was identified in a study of blood T cell repertoires in COVID-19. In the study overall: The United States, Italy and Spain were the sources of the acute and convalescent COVID-19 samples.

The method was immunoSEQ multiplex PCR; TCRdb's version includes in-frame clones alone and lacks a portion of them. Of approximately 340,000 clones listed, roughly 87% are singletons. Seattle cases were enrolled at active infection and followed longitudinally. The sample taken for sequencing was peripheral blood. The TCR was taken from a man younger than 40 with COVID-19, enrolled during active disease.

The CDR3: CASSPLGYEQYF. The CDR3 bases are TGTGCCAGCAGTCCCCTCGGCTACGAGCAGTACTTC. This sequence joins TRBV5-4 and TRBJ2-7; D unresolved. Trimming removed 5 bases at V and 3 bases at J, with 9 bases between. The germline V gene has CDR1 SGHNT and CDR2 YYREEE (reference sequence). CDR3 length equals 12 residues.